The TCR beta chain described here comes from a study of T-cell memory formation after mild COVID-19. About the study: Among the donors, TCR clusters were largely specific to each donor.

Per the germline V gene, CDR1 is SGHRS and CDR2 is YFSETQ. Trimming took 4 bases from V and 1 from J; bases not matched to a gene: 10. This CDR3 region has 16 residues. General study points: Pre-infection memory held some responding clones, suggesting pre-existing cross-reactive T cells responded. CD4+ bias marked clones expanding day 15 to 37, unlike balanced contracting clones.

TCRdb called the 5' RACE reads again in MiXCR, with one record for every CDR3 protein. The sample holds roughly 280,000 distinct CDR3 sequences; 15% to 20% are singletons and the top ten take about a fifth. This clonotype turned up a few times. Its antigen is undetermined. The chain carries TRBV5-1 and TRBJ2-7, with TRBD1 matching over 8 bases. The clonotype originates from a man in his late teens or twenties who had mild COVID-19 (a few samples of this study predate the infection). Cell type and time point are not known. Sequencing used PBMCs or a T cell subset sorted from them (not recorded which). The CDR3 bases are TGCGCCAGCAGCGTCGATCCCCGGACAGGGTCCTACGAGCAGTACTTC. Protein sequence: CASSVDPRTGSYEQYF.